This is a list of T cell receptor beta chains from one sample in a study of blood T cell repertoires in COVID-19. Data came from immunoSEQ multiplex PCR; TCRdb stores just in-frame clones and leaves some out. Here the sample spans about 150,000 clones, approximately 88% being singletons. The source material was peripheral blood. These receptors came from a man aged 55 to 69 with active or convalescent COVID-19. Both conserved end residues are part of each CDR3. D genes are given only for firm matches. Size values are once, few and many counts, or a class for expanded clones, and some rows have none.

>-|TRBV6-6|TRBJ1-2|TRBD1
CASRSDRGPYGYTF
TGTGCCAGCAGATCCGACAGGGGTCCCTATGGCTACACCTTC
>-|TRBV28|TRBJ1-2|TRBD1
CASRTGGAAGYTF
TGTGCCAGCCGTACAGGGGGCGCGGCGGGCTACACCTTC
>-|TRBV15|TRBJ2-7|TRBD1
CATSEEDRGLDEQYF
TGTGCCACCAGCGAGGAGGACAGGGGGCTCGACGAGCAGTACTTC
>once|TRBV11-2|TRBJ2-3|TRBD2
CASSRMTSGATDTQYF
TGTGCCAGCAGCCGTATGACTAGCGGGGCCACAGATACGCAGTATTTT
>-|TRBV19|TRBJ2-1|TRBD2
CASSLPGTNNEQFF
TGTGCCAGTAGTTTGCCCGGGACTAACAATGAGCAGTTCTTC
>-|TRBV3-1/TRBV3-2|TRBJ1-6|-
CASSPRSISDSPLHF
TGTGCCAGCAGCCCCCGGAGTATTTCCGATTCACCCCTCCACTTT
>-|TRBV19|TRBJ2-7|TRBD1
CASRASRQGEPYEQYF
TGTGCCAGTAGAGCCTCCCGACAGGGGGAACCCTACGAGCAGTACTTC
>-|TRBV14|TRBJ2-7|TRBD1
CASSPPGGTVYEQYF
TGTGCCAGCAGCCCACCAGGGGGAACCGTCTACGAGCAGTACTTC
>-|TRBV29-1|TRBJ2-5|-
CSVELRVGETQYF
TGCAGCGTTGAACTCAGGGTGGGGGAGACCCAGTACTTC
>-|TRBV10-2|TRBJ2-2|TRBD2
CASGATSGTGELFF
TGCGCCAGCGGGGCGACTAGCGGGACCGGGGAGCTGTTTTTT